The T cell receptor (beta chain) described here comes from a study of T cell responses to AZD1222 COVID-19 vaccine (dated by TCRdb to the early 2020s). Looking at the study overall: A total of under 250 trial participants underwent TCR sequencing, of whom around 210 had received two doses of AZD1222 and around 26 had received two doses of the MenACWY control vaccine. Trial participants were enrolled by age into subgroups of 18-55, 56-69 and 70-plus years, and approximately 150, 30 and 60 TCR-sequenced participants, respectively, were included in these subgroups. On the study overall, not on this receptor specifically: The vaccine-associated CD4 TCRs covered the entire spike protein, and the dominant responses fell in regions 160-218 and 743-854. In the small 56-69-year group, the increase in depth fell short of significance, most likely because of low power. No day 14 peak-response samples were available, so repertoires were characterized only after the peak T cell response. Most participants were white British and females outnumbered males, and the authors suggested that clonal diversity may have been underestimated. Reportedly, almost half of the unique spike-specific TCRs recognized epitopes lying outside the regions that are mutated in the B.1.351 and B.1.1.7 variants. Conclusions about previously exposed vaccinees are limited because only 6 or 7 AZD1222 recipients were SARS-CoV-2 seropositive at baseline. After two AZD1222 doses, spike-specific TCR breadth and depth were significantly higher than at day 0 and than in MenACWY recipients.

The sample's time point label is to be understood as: about 28 days (+/-7) after the second vaccine dose. AZD1222 recipients given second doses at about 4 weeks or at about 12 weeks were pooled, since spike-specific TCR depth and breadth were not found to differ between the two schedules. The vaccinee samples were drawn from two UK trials, COV001 and COV002, one of which was a single-blind randomized controlled phase 2/3 trial testing AZD1222 (ChAdOx1 nCoV-19) in healthy adults. For TCRbeta chain sequencing, PBMC samples from trial participants were taken at day 0 and at day 28 after the second dose. Concerning this clone itself: What antigen it recognizes has not been identified. No much larger clonotype is one base removed from it; base qualities were not supplied.

The CDR3 regions of human TCRbeta chains were analyzed by immunosequencing. Turning to the authors' computational methods: TCRs in the repertoires were matched against a reference library of SARS-CoV-2-specific TCRs that had been generated with the MIRA antigen-specificity platform. Breadth was defined as the fraction of unique TCRs that were SARS-CoV-2-associated. Depth was defined as the fraction of total T cells that were SARS-CoV-2-associated. Using the MIRA data, each spike-specific TCR was mapped to the spike region that the TCR reacts to and placed in a CD4 or CD8 class. Log10-transformed breadth and depth values were compared by one-way ANOVA with Sidak's multiple comparisons tests. TCRdb's version of the immuneACCESS table is confined to in-frame rearrangements and falls short of the full clone set. An unresolved V gene accounts for under half of the shortfall where checked; the remainder is of unknown origin. That table supplies the V and J calls and clone size; D and trimming were determined from the DNA. The sample includes 80,000 or so clones, with roughly 90% observed a single time. Together, the top ten hold around 5.1% of the sample.

The germline V gene yields SNHLY for CDR1 and FYNNEI for CDR2. The junction shows trimming of 6 bases on V and 0 bases on J, and the gene matches do not reach 14 bases of it. There are 19 amino acids in the CDR3, from cysteine to phenylalanine inclusive. Left in the record is the CDR3 DNA by itself, 57 bases read in frame from the first base. Here the sequenced sample was peripheral blood, taken 28 days after the second AZD1222 dose. The chain is assembled from TRBV2 and TRBJ2-1; TRBD1 matches 10 bases in the middle. The receptor comes from an adult who received the AZD1222 COVID-19 vaccine. CDR3 loop: CASRQTGGRRVSSYNEQFF. The nucleotides are TGTGCCAGCAGGCAGACAGGGGGCAGACGGGTGAGCTCCTACAATGAGCAGTTCTTC.